This entry features one TCR beta chain sequence. Its antigen has not been determined. Qualities for individual bases were not recorded, and no much larger clone is one base off. The immunoSEQ Assay, a bias-controlled multiplex PCR, was used to amplify TCRbeta CDR3 regions from genomic DNA. On the study's bioinformatics: Within the assay, amplification of reference gene primers was used to estimate how many nucleated cells each sample contained. To quantify the absolute abundance of each unique TCRbeta CDR3 rearrangement, sequence reads were collapsed and filtered. For each sample, productive Simpson clonality was calculated as the square root of Simpson's diversity index over productive rearrangements. TCRdb obtained this table from immuneACCESS and retained in-frame rearrangements with V and J assigned. These tables miss some clones; where compared with another copy, unresolved V genes account for less than half of the shortfall, and the remainder is unexplained. V and J calls and clone size are as listed in that table; D and trimming were resolved from the DNA. The sample table contains about 160,000 clones; only one count was recorded for approximately 88% of them. About 3% of the sample rests with the top ten.

CDR1 SGDLS and CDR2 YYNGEE were looked up in the germline V gene. From cysteine to phenylalanine, the CDR3 is 15 amino acids long. The DNA shown is the 45-base CDR3, in frame from base 1. V is reduced by 0 bases and J by 2 bases, leaving a spacing of 12 bases between them. These data are taken from a study of blood T cell repertoires in COVID-19 (dated by TCRdb to 2018 to 2020). General notes on the study: The collaborator samples originated in the United States, Italy and Spain and spanned the acute and convalescent phases of COVID-19. The prospective study material was composed of cDNA or gDNA derived from T cells, B-cell-depleted T cells, or PBMCs. Subjects who had been exposed to COVID-19, were actively infected with it, or had recovered from it provided the deeply sampled blood TCRbeta repertoires that made up the dataset. The repertoires were made available in a free public database intended to serve as a resource for research on the immune response to SARS-CoV-2. Samples were obtained from the ongoing ImmuneRACE study (first 160 participants) and from 1,254 subjects provided by 6 global collaborators. The sample metadata nearly always contained a de-identified subject ID, COVID-19 status, age in years and sex. Where available, HLA class I and class II types were obtained from metadata supplied by the sample provider rather than from assay-based typing. Overall results and qualifications from the work: How much clinical and demographic metadata was included differed by source and by participant, and the metadata was provided uncurated.

The collaborating institutions used their own protocols to collect whole blood in K2EDTA tubes. Collaborator samples were shipped for TCRbeta analysis as frozen whole blood, isolated PBMCs, or DNA extracted from either sample type. Sequenced material: peripheral blood. This receptor was identified in a man aged 55 to 70 with acute or convalescent COVID-19. This sequence uses TRBV9 and TRBJ2-7; TRBD2 is possibly the D segment (7 matching bases). The DNA sequence follows: TGTGCCAGCAGCGTAGGTGGGGGGGCGGCCTACGAGCAGTACTTC. Protein translation: CASSVGGGAAYEQYF.